This passage covers 28 T cell receptor beta chains from one sample sequenced in a study of blood T cell repertoires in COVID-19. TCRdb's copy holds only in-frame clones and misses some; the assay was immunoSEQ multiplex PCR. The data contain some 200,000 clones, about 85% of them seen just once; the ten biggest clones take up 2% to 2.5%. The sample was PBMCs or T cells enriched from blood (not recorded which). The receptor source for this set is a woman aged 25 to 39 who had recovered from COVID-19.

The gene calls are TRBV6-5 and TRBJ1-4; 9 positions agree with TRBD1. With 4 bases clipped from V and 5 bases from J, the junction kept 5 bases outside the gene matches. Germline V lookup: CDR1 MNHEY, CDR2 SVGAGI. This CDR3 comprises 15 residues. DNA of the CDR3: TGTGCCAGCAGTTCCCGGACAGGGGCGAATGAAAAACTGTTTTTT. Protein sequence: CASSSRTGANEKLFF.

The chain has TRBV7-2 and TRBJ1-3, with 8 positions matching TRBD1. The trim removed 5 bases at V and 0 bases at J, leaving 6 bases unmatched. The CDR3 has 16 amino acids. Germline V CDR1 and CDR2: SGHTA, FQGNSA. For the CDR3, the DNA is TGTGCCAGCAGCCTAGATACAGGGGGCTCTGGAAACACCATATATTTT. Its translation: CASSLDTGGSGNTIYF.

The chain joins TRBV24-1 to TRBJ2-1, with D maybe TRBD1 (5 bases). The germline V and J ends were trimmed by 4 bases and 2 bases, with 5 bases remaining between them. The V gene's germline CDR1 is KGHDR and CDR2 SFDVKD. The CDR3 totals 13 residues. This CDR3 reads CATSEDTYNEQFF. Written as DNA, the CDR3 is TGTGCCACCAGTGAGGACACCTACAATGAGCAGTTCTTC.

This chain links TRBV6-5 with TRBJ2-3; the D gene is possibly TRBD2 (6 bases). This CDR3 comprises 16 residues. From germline, CDR1 is MNHEY and CDR2 SVGAGI. V lost 4 bases, J lost 0 bases, and 14 bases lay in between. The CDR3 sequence: CASSSLTSSSTDTQYF. For the CDR3, the DNA is TGTGCCAGCAGTTCCCTGACTAGTTCTAGCACAGATACGCAGTATTTT.

The chain links TRBV25-1 to TRBJ1-4; D gene uncertain. Germline V gene data show CDR1 as MGHDK and CDR2 as SYGVNS. CDR3 size: 14 residues. Trimming left V 3 bases short and J 0 bases short, with 5 bases between. CDR3 nucleotide sequence: TGTGCCAGCAGTGAGACACCAACTAATGAAAAACTGTTTTTT. Residues: CASSETPTNEKLFF.

The CDR3 bases are TGTGCCAGTAGGAAGGGACAGGGGTCGAATGAGCAGTTCTTC. As protein: CASRKGQGSNEQFF. The chain joins TRBV19 to TRBJ2-1; 10 bases map to TRBD1. The J segment lost 7 bases and the V segment lost 6 bases, leaving 6 bases of the junction unmatched. Germline-derived CDR1 and CDR2 are LNHDA and SQIVND (reference sequence). The CDR3 covers 14 residues.

This clone has a single count. This chain links TRBV19 with TRBJ2-3, with 9 bases aligning to TRBD1. This CDR3 comprises 17 residues. The germline gives CDR1 LNHDA, CDR2 SQIVND (reference sequence). V shed 4 bases and J 1 base; nucleotides not matched to a gene: 9. The DNA for the CDR3 is TGTGCCAGTAGTAGGGCCCAGGACAGGGGTGGCACAGATACGCAGTATTTT. Encoded protein: CASSRAQDRGGTDTQYF.

The sample holds a few counts of this clone. The chain employs TRBV7-2 and TRBJ2-7, with 12 positions matching TRBD2. The germline V gene has CDR1 SGHTA and CDR2 FQGNSA. V trimming: 5 bases; J trimming: 3 bases; junction bases outside the gene matches: 8. The CDR3 covers 16 residues. The chain's CDR3 is CASSAGLAGFYYEQYF. The CDR3, as DNA: TGTGCCAGCAGCGCGGGACTAGCGGGCTTTTACTACGAGCAGTACTTC.

The chain uses TRBV6-5 and TRBJ2-1; no definite D call. Germline V CDR1 and CDR2: MNHEY, SVGAGI. Trimming took 5 bases from V and 7 from J, leaving 12 bases between them. The CDR3 loop spans 13 amino acids. The DNA for the CDR3 is TGTGCCAGCAGTCCCATAGAAGATAATGAGCAGTTCTTC. Its translation: CASSPIEDNEQFF.

The V gene is TRBV12-3 or TRBV12-4, the J gene TRBJ1-2, with TRBD1 matching over 8 bases. This CDR3 region has 12 residues. The V segment lost 1 base and the J segment 14 bases; nucleotides outside the gene matches: 6. In DNA form, the CDR3 reads TGTGCCAGCAGTTTAGGGACAGGGCGGAAGACCTTC. Translation gives CASSLGTGRKTF.

The rearrangement joins TRBV5-1 to TRBJ2-3; TRBD1 matches 9 bases. Unmatched junction bases numbered 16, after V lost 4 bases and J lost 4 bases. The CDR3 extends over 18 amino acids. Per germline, CDR1 SGHRS and CDR2 YFSETQ. The CDR3 DNA is TGCGCCAGCAGCCCTCTAATACACGGACAGGGGCGGGCAGATACGCAGTATTTT. Protein: CASSPLIHGQGRADTQYF.

The chain has TRBV7-8 and TRBJ2-5; TRBD2 matches 10 bases. The germline CDR1 and CDR2 sequences are SGHVS and FQNEAQ. CDR3 length: 14 amino acids. Germline trimming cut 7 bases from V and 2 bases from J; bases unmatched to any gene: 4. The CDR3 sequence: CASTPAGGQETQYF. CDR3 nucleotides: TGTGCCAGCACCCCAGCGGGAGGGCAAGAGACCCAGTACTTC.

The chain links TRBV7-3 to TRBJ2-7; 7 bases are shared with TRBD1. The CDR3 sequence is 15 residues long. V lost 0 bases and J lost 0; bases outside the gene matches: 2. Germline values: CDR1 SGHTA, CDR2 FQGTGA. The CDR3 coding sequence is TGTGCCAGCAGCTTAACCGGGACAGACTCCTACGAGCAGTACTTC. Amino acids: CASSLTGTDSYEQYF.

The chain is built from TRBV24-1 and TRBJ2-5; 7 bases are a match to TRBD2. J lost 3 bases, V lost 6 bases, and 3 bases had no gene match. CDR3 length: 13 amino acids. CDR1 is KGHDR, CDR2 SFDVKD, per germline. CDR3 DNA sequence: TGTGCCACCAGTCCTAGCGGAGAAGAGACCCAGTACTTC. This translates into CATSPSGEETQYF.

CDR3 DNA sequence: TGTGCCAGTAGTAAGGGGCGTTCAGATGAAAAACTGTTTTTT. Translated: CASSKGRSDEKLFF. The chain uses TRBV19 and TRBJ1-4; TRBD1 is a possible D gene (5 bases). The V gene's germline CDR1 is LNHDA and CDR2 SQIVND (reference sequence). The length of the CDR3 is 14 residues. V was shortened by 4 bases and J by 6 bases, with 12 bases between the two germline ends.

The sample holds a few counts of this clone. V is TRBV7-2 and J is TRBJ2-3, with 10 bases lining up with TRBD2. CDR3 length equals 15 residues. V lost 1 base, J lost 7 bases, and 5 bases stayed unmatched. Germline values: CDR1 SGHTA, CDR2 FQGNSA. Here the CDR3 reads CASSLGSGGRNTQYF. Here the CDR3 DNA reads TGTGCCAGCAGCTTAGGTAGCGGGGGGAGGAATACGCAGTATTTT. Complete variable domain (other parts from reference TRBV7-2 and TRBJ2-3): GAGVSQSPSNKVTEKGKDVELRCDPISGHTALYWYRQSLGQGLEFLIYFQGNSAPDKSGLPSDRFSAERTGGSVSTLTIQRTQQEDSAVYLCASSLGSGGRNTQYFGPGTRLTVL.

The J gene is TRBJ2-3, the V gene TRBV6-2 or TRBV6-3; 12 nucleotides line up with TRBD2. V lost 5 bases to trimming and J lost 6 bases; unmatched junction nucleotides: 6. The CDR3 is made up of 15 amino acids. Per the germline V gene, CDR1 is MNHEY and CDR2 is SVGEGT. The chain's CDR3 is CASSRLAGASDTQYF. The DNA of the CDR3 is TGTGCCAGCAGTCGACTAGCGGGGGCCTCGGATACGCAGTATTTT.

This sequence joins TRBV11-2 and TRBJ1-2; D unresolved. The length of the CDR3 is 14 residues. Germline CDR1 and CDR2: SGHAT and FQNNGV. V was clipped by 1 base and J by 0 bases, with 6 bases between them. The CDR3 loop is CASSLAAANYGYTF. The CDR3 DNA follows: TGTGCCAGCAGCTTAGCTGCAGCTAACTATGGCTACACCTTC.

This clone has only one observation. The gene calls are TRBV6-5 and TRBJ1-5; TRBD1 agrees at 8 bases. Germline lookup yields CDR1 MNHEY and CDR2 SVGAGI. The CDR3 has 14 amino acids. Germline trimming cut 5 bases from V and 3 bases from J; bases unmatched to any gene: 3. The CDR3 sequence is CASSTTGDNQPQHF. CDR3 bases: TGTGCCAGCAGTACGACAGGGGACAATCAGCCCCAGCATTTT.

Only one count was recorded for this clone. This rearrangement joins TRBV6-6 to TRBJ2-5, with D perhaps matching TRBD1 (5 bases). The germline V gene has CDR1 MNHNY and CDR2 SVGAGI (reference sequence). The CDR3 extends over 15 amino acids. Trimming shortened V by 0 bases and J by 1 base, and 9 bases separated the two germline ends. In DNA form, the CDR3 reads TGTGCCAGCAGTTACTCTGGCCAGGGCCAAGAGACCCAGTACTTC. This translates into CASSYSGQGQETQYF.

This clone was seen once. This chain links TRBV4-2 with TRBJ1-4; tentatively, D is TRBD1 (6 bases). Germline values: CDR1 LGHNA, CDR2 YNFKEQ. The CDR3 runs 15 residues. V lost 0 bases and J 7 bases, leaving 12 bases between the germline ends. The CDR3, as DNA: TGTGCCAGCAGCCAAGATTCACAGGGCGGTGAAAAACTGTTTTTT. This translates into CASSQDSQGGEKLFF.

J is TRBJ1-2 and V is TRBV6-5; perhaps TRBD1 as D (6 bases). V shed 9 bases and J shed 3 bases, with 11 bases lying between them. This CDR3 comprises 12 residues. The germline V gene encodes CDR1 MNHEY and CDR2 SVGAGI. In DNA form, the CDR3 reads TGTGCCAGTGGGGGCGGTGACTATGGCTACACCTTC. It is translated as CASGGGDYGYTF.

CDR3 sequence: CASSAAGSGQLWSPLHF. In DNA, the CDR3 is TGTGCCAGCAGCGCTGCCGGGAGTGGACAACTGTGGTCACCCCTCCACTTT. This rearrangement joins TRBV9 to TRBJ1-6, with D tentatively TRBD1 (5 bases). This CDR3 is built from 17 residues. Germline V gene sequence: CDR1 SGDLS, CDR2 YYNGEE. Trimming left V 3 bases short and J 10 bases short, with 23 bases between.

The chain links TRBV5-8 to TRBJ2-2, with 7 nucleotides matching TRBD1. The germline V gene has CDR1 SGHTS and CDR2 YDEGEE. This CDR3 is 15 amino acids long. With V trimmed by 3 bases and J by 0 bases, 2 bases remained unmatched. The CDR3 nucleotides are TGTGCCAGCAGCTCCGGGACAGCGAACACCGGGGAGCTGTTTTTT. Translation: CASSSGTANTGELFF.

This sequence joins TRBV5-1 and TRBJ1-1; the D is unclear. Germline V CDR1 and CDR2: SGHRS, YFSETQ. V shed 1 base and J shed 0 bases, with 19 bases lying between them. The CDR3 is 18 residues long. CDR3: CASSLLVGSEYMNTEAFF. CDR3 bases: TGCGCCAGCAGCTTGTTAGTAGGGAGTGAGTACATGAACACTGAAGCTTTCTTT.

A remark on this clone: Its ends do not fully match the called genes, so a read error is possible. This rearrangement joins TRBV7-2 to TRBJ1-1, with a weak D call TRBD1 (5 bases). CDR1 and CDR2 from the germline V gene are SGHTA and FQGNSA. The CDR3 sequence is 16 residues long. Written as DNA, the CDR3 is TGTGCCAGCAGCTTGAGGGGCCGCAGCGGGAACGCTGAAGCTTTCTTT. Its protein is CASSLRGRSGNAEAFF.

The CDR3 nucleotides are TGCGCCAGACCCTTCGGGACACCATTTCATAGCAATCAGCCCCAGCATTTT. As protein: CARPFGTPFHSNQPQHF. The chain combines TRBV10-1 with TRBJ1-5, with D possibly matching TRBD1 (6 bases). This CDR3 spans 17 amino acids. Trimming shortened V by 9 bases and J by 0 bases, and 21 bases separated the two germline ends. The germline V gene has CDR1 WNHNN and CDR2 SYGVQD (reference sequence).

The gene calls are TRBV5-1 and TRBJ2-7, with 7 bases matching TRBD1. CDR1 is SGHRS, CDR2 YFSETQ, per germline. The CDR3 has 15 amino acids. Trimming took 4 bases from V and 1 from J; bases not matched to a gene: 8. CDR3 DNA sequence: TGCGCCAGCAGCGATCCTGGGACAGATTCCTACGAGCAGTACTTC. This translates into CASSDPGTDSYEQYF.